This T cell receptor beta chain was profiled in a study of blood T cell repertoires in COVID-19 (dated by TCRdb to 2018 to 2021). Concerning the study at large: Samples covering the acute and convalescent phases of COVID-19 were provided by collaborators in the United States, Italy and Spain. The prospective study material was composed of cDNA or gDNA derived from T cells, B-cell-depleted T cells, or PBMCs. Subjects who had been exposed to COVID-19, were actively infected with it, or had recovered from it provided the deeply sampled blood TCRbeta repertoires that made up the dataset. The repertoires were made available in a free public database intended to serve as a resource for research on the immune response to SARS-CoV-2. Samples were obtained from the ongoing ImmuneRACE study (first 160 participants) and from some 1,300 subjects provided by 6 global collaborators. Sample metadata almost always included a de-identified subject ID, COVID-19 status, age in years and sex. Where available, HLA class I and class II types were taken from metadata supplied by the sample provider and were not determined by assay-based typing. Points the paper makes about the study in general: The amount of clinical and demographic metadata varied by source and participant and was provided uncurated.

From its cysteine to its phenylalanine, the CDR3 spans 13 amino acids. CDR3 DNA only is kept here, 39 bases in frame from base 1. Relative to germline, V is 8 bases shorter and J is 5 bases shorter, with 12 bases between their ends. The germline V gene encodes CDR1 MDHEN and CDR2 SYDVKM. Whole blood was collected in K2EDTA tubes by collaborating institutions according to the institutions' own protocols. For TCRbeta analysis, collaborators shipped samples as frozen whole blood, isolated PBMCs, or DNA extracted from either of those sample types. TCRbeta CDR3 regions were amplified from genomic DNA using the immunoSEQ Assay, a bias-controlled multiplex PCR. The study's own analysis went as follows. The number of nucleated cells in each sample was estimated by amplification of reference gene primers within the assay. To quantify the absolute abundance of each unique TCRbeta CDR3 rearrangement, sequence reads were collapsed and filtered. Productive Simpson clonality was computed per sample as the square root of Simpson's diversity index over productive rearrangements. This immuneACCESS table, as held by TCRdb, lists in-frame sequences with V and J called but not all clones. Of the missing ones, under half trace to an unresolved V gene in checked studies; the others have no known cause. The V and J calls and clone size are taken from that table; D and trimming were inferred from the DNA. This sample lists some 93,000 clones; almost 85% were detected once. The ten biggest clones cover roughly 10% of the sample.

A word on this clone: Its specific antigen is unknown. The record has no base qualities; no much larger clone is one base away. Different DNA sequences within this sample yield the same CDR3.

The sequence was collected from a man between 70 and 80 years old with acute or convalescent COVID-19. Recombination connected TRBV28 to TRBJ2-2, with TRBD2 as a weak D call on 5 bases. The sequenced sample consisted of peripheral blood. The nucleotide sequence is TGTGCCAGCTTCGACCGGAGGACCGGGGAGCTGTTTTTT. The translation is CASFDRRTGELFF.